A single sample is the source of the 5 T cell receptor beta chains below, sequenced in a study of T cells in localized non-small cell lung cancer. The assay was immunoSEQ multiplex PCR, and TCRdb's table has in-frame clones only and misses some. The table records 15,000 to 25,000 clones, about nine tenths of them present only once. Specimen: peripheral blood, collected before any cancer treatment. The receptors come from a male donor aged 60 or over with stage I squamous cell lung carcinoma.

The chain has TRBV7-6 and TRBJ2-1, with a weak D call TRBD1 (6 bases). Germline CDR1 SGHVS, CDR2 FNYEAQ. The CDR3 totals 15 residues. V dropped 2 bases and J dropped 5 bases, with 13 bases sitting between them. The CDR3 DNA sequence: TGTGCCAGCAGCTTATGGCAGGGGACGGACAATGAGCAGTTCTTC. As protein: CASSLWQGTDNEQFF.

This sequence joins TRBV28 and TRBJ1-2, with TRBD1 as a possible D gene (5 bases). V gave up 10 bases and J gave up 2 bases, with 8 bases separating them. This CDR3 spans 11 amino acids. Germline V gene lookup returns CDR1 MDHEN and CDR2 SYDVKM. Written as DNA, the CDR3 is TGTGCCACCCAGGGAAACTATGGCTACACCTTC. Amino acid sequence: CATQGNYGYTF.

The rearrangement links TRBV7-8 to TRBJ2-7; 10 positions agree with TRBD2. Losses at the gene ends were 5 bases for V and 3 bases for J; bases not matched to a gene: 7. The CDR3 is 15 residues long. From germline, CDR1 is SGHVS and CDR2 FQNEAQ. This chain's CDR3 is CASSQTLAGVYEQYF. The CDR3 coding sequence is TGTGCCAGCAGCCAGACCCTAGCGGGAGTCTACGAGCAGTACTTC.

V gene TRBV7-3 combines with J gene TRBJ2-1, with 8 positions matching TRBD2. Trimming took 5 bases from V and 0 from J; bases not matched to a gene: 6. This CDR3 is 16 amino acids long. Germline values: CDR1 SGHTA, CDR2 FQGTGA. The CDR3: CASSPVSGSSYNEQFF. The CDR3 nucleotides read TGTGCCAGCAGCCCTGTGAGCGGGAGCTCCTACAATGAGCAGTTCTTC.

The table lists this clone with a count of one. The chain couples TRBV7-9 to TRBJ2-7; D is possibly TRBD1 (5 bases). V lost 3 bases, J lost 3 bases, and 6 bases lay in between. Germline CDR1 is SEHNR and CDR2 is FQNEAQ (reference sequence). The CDR3 is 12 amino acids. In nucleotides, the CDR3 is TGTGCCAGCAGCTTGACAGTCTACGAGCAGTACTTC. This gives the protein CASSLTVYEQYF.